The present TCR beta chain was sequenced within a study of cytomegalovirus exposure and HLA in healthy donors. The CDR3 is 15 residues long. Germline loops: CDR1 SGHRS, CDR2 YFSETQ. PCR primers comprised 60 Vbeta and 13 Jbeta primers. Repertoires were generated with immunoSEQ multiplex PCR, while TCRdb's copy carries only in-frame clones and drops some. This table holds about 150,000 clones, 80% to 90% found once. Details on this clone: Antigen specificity is unknown.

Everyone who donated was a healthy bone marrow donor. Study-level findings and limits: Researchers had no immune exposure information except CMV serostatus available. With further analysis later on, most CMV-associated TCR beta chains appeared HLA-restricted. Association with HLA alleles at 0.05 false discovery rate was found for 16,951 TCR beta sequences in a later analysis.

Specimen: PBMCs. The J gene is TRBJ2-5, the V gene TRBV5-1; 10 nucleotides agree with TRBD1. The J call may be mistaken, given a closer DNA end match to TRBJ2-7. The TCR sequence derives from a boy younger than 10 in good health and CMV-seronegative. CDR3 in DNA: TGCGCCAGCAGCTTTCTCACGGGACAGGGGTACGAGCAGTACTTC. Amino acid sequence: CASSFLTGQGYEQYF.